This T cell receptor (beta chain) was observed in a study of T cell responses to AZD1222 COVID-19 vaccine. Germline CDR1 and CDR2: LNHDA and SQIVND (reference sequence). This CDR3 has 14 amino acids. The V end was cut by 3 bases, the J end by 5 bases, with 11 bases between. The repertoire was sequenced with immunoSEQ multiplex PCR; TCRdb's copy has only in-frame clones and lacks some. The top ten hold 12% of the sample, which has 130,000 to 150,000 clones, approximately 93% seen once. The gene calls are TRBV19 and TRBJ2-1, with D tentatively TRBD1 (6 bases). The source material was peripheral blood, sampled after recovery from COVID-19. The clonotype originates from an adult who had recovered from COVID-19. CDR3 nucleotide sequence: TGTGCCAGTAGTATTAACACAGGGAACAATGAGCAGTTCTTC. Translated, it gives CASSINTGNNEQFF.